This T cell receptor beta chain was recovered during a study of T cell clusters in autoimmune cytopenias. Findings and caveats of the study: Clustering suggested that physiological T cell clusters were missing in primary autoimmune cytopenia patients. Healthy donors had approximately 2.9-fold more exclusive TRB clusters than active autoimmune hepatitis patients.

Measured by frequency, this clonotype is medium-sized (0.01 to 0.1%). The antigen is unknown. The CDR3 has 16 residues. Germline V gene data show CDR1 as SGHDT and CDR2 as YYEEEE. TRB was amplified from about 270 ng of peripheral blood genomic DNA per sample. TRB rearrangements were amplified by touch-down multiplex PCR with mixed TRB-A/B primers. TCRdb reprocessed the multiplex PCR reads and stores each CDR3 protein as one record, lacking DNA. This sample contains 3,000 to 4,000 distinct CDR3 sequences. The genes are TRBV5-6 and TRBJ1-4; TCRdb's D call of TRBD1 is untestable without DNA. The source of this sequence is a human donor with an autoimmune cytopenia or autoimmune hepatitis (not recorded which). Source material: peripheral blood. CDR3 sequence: CASSLQGTQPNEKLFF.